These 20 T cell receptor beta chains were all obtained from the same sample, sequenced in a study of T cells in Graves' hyperthyroidism and ophthalmopathy. It was RNA transcripts that yielded the amplified TCR beta CDR3 regions. Initially, a first-round RT-PCR of the TCR CDR3 employed the HTBI primer set. One entry per CDR3 protein, called by TCRdb with MiXCR from the multiplex PCR reads. The data contain about 520,000 distinct CDR3 sequences, approximately 25% of them singletons. Material for sequencing was blood. The receptors stem from a woman aged 30 to 39 with Graves' ophthalmopathy.

This clonotype showed up many times. The chain couples TRBV4-2 to TRBJ1-1; D gene uncertain. Germline assignment: CDR1 LGHNA and CDR2 YNFKEQ. The V end was cut by 3 bases, the J end by 8 bases, with 10 bases between. The CDR3 runs 12 residues. The CDR3 reads CASSHPHSEAFF. DNA for the CDR3: TGTGCCAGCAGCCATCCCCACTCCGAAGCTTTCTTT.

Only a few counts were recorded for this clonotype. This chain links TRBV19 with TRBJ2-5; D tentatively fits TRBD1 or TRBD2 (5 bases each). V lost 6 bases to trimming and J lost 3 bases, with 17 bases between them. CDR3 size: 15 residues. CDR1 and CDR2 (germline): LNHDA, SQIVND (reference sequence). CDR3 sequence reads: CASRNNGAAEETQYF. The CDR3 nucleotides read TGTGCCAGTAGGAACAACGGGGCAGCAGAAGAGACCCAGTACTTC.

In nucleotides, the CDR3 is TGTGCCAGCAGCCCCCCCGGGACATCCTCCTATGGCTACACCTTC. Translation: CASSPPGTSSYGYTF. The chain links TRBV6-2 or TRBV6-3 to TRBJ1-2; the D gene is possibly TRBD1 (6 bases). Germline V gene sequence: CDR1 MNHEY, CDR2 SVGEGT. The V and J ends lost 6 bases and 4 bases respectively, with 18 bases between them. The CDR3 spans 15 residues.

Ten or more counts support this clonotype. This rearrangement joins TRBV5-1 to TRBJ2-2, with D perhaps TRBD2 (5 bases). The CDR3 is 13 amino acids. V dropped 6 bases and J dropped 3 bases, with 9 bases sitting between them. Germline loops: CDR1 SGHRS, CDR2 YFSETQ. DNA of the CDR3: TGCGCCAGCATAACGAGGGACACCGGGGAGCTGTTTTTT. Translation: CASITRDTGELFF. The full variable domain, completed using reference TRBV5-1 and TRBJ2-2, is KAGVTQTPRYLIKTRGQQVTLSCSPISGHRSVSWYQQTPGQGLQFLFEYFSETQRNKGNFPGRFSGRQFSNSRSEMNVSTLELGDSALYLCASITRDTGELFFGEGSRLTVL.

The CDR3 loop is CASNTQGYEQYF. As DNA, the CDR3 is TGTGCCAGCAACACACAGGGTTACGAGCAGTACTTC. The J gene is TRBJ2-7, the V gene TRBV2, with a tentative D call TRBD1 (6 bases). This CDR3 contains 12 residues. Germline CDR1 is SNHLY and CDR2 is FYNNEI. The V end was cut by 7 bases, the J end by 4 bases, with 11 bases between.

This clonotype appeared a few times. The V gene is TRBV19, the J gene TRBJ1-1; TRBD1 aligns across 9 bases. The CDR3 is 13 residues long. J was trimmed by 6 bases and V by 11 bases; bases with no gene match: 10. In germline, CDR1 is LNHDA, CDR2 SQIVND (reference sequence). CDR3 sequence reads: CASSGQGFAEAFF. In DNA form, the CDR3 reads TGTGCCTCATCGGGACAGGGTTTCGCTGAAGCTTTCTTT.

This clonotype was observed many times. The V call is TRBV2, the J call TRBJ2-7; D unresolved. V dropped 1 base and J dropped 0 bases, with 10 bases sitting between them. CDR1 and CDR2 (germline): SNHLY, FYNNEI. This CDR3 contains 15 residues. The CDR3 loop reads CASSEENLSSYEQYF. DNA of the CDR3: TGTGCCAGCAGTGAAGAGAATCTAAGCTCCTACGAGCAGTACTTC.

In this sample, this clonotype turned up once. The CDR3 DNA sequence: TGTGCCAGCAGTCTGACAGGGGTGCATGGCTACACCTTC. Translation gives CASSLTGVHGYTF. V usage is TRBV6-4 and J usage is TRBJ1-2; TRBD1 agrees at 8 bases. This CDR3 is built from 13 residues. J lost 6 bases, V lost 5 bases, and 5 bases had no gene match. Germline CDR1 MRHNA, CDR2 SNTAGT.

This rearrangement joins TRBV6-2 or TRBV6-3 to TRBJ2-7; D is possibly TRBD2 (6 bases). The CDR3 runs to 13 residues. The ends were cut back, 5 bases at V and 5 bases at J, with 13 bases in the middle. CDR1 is MNHEY, CDR2 SVGEGT, per germline. CDR3 DNA: TGTGCCAGCAGTCCCGCGGGGTCCAACGAGCAGTACTTC. Its protein is CASSPAGSNEQYF.

This clonotype was counted many times. V gene TRBV5-8 combines with J gene TRBJ1-2; the D is unclear. The CDR3 is made up of 14 amino acids. CDR1 and CDR2 (germline): SGHTS, YDEGEE. Trimming pared 0 bases from V and 4 bases from J, leaving 10 bases between. DNA of the CDR3: TGTGCCAGCAGCTTGGAAGGCAGGTCCTATGGCTACACCTTC. Encoded protein: CASSLEGRSYGYTF.

In the case of this clonotype: The CDR3 ends on some other residue instead of the conserved phenylalanine or tryptophan, so this is likely a read error. The chain employs TRBV6-1 and TRBJ1-1; D might be TRBD1 (5 bases). The CDR3 has 15 residues. Trimming shortened V by 6 bases and J by 5 bases, and 19 bases separated the two germline ends. CDR1 MNHNS and CDR2 SASEGT come from the germline V gene. Here the CDR3 reads CASSGSGNGGTEAFV. In DNA, the CDR3 is TGTGCCAGCAGCGGGTCAGGGAATGGTGGGACTGAAGCTTTCGTT.

A few counts support this clonotype. The chain recombines TRBV4-3 with TRBJ2-2, with a weak D call TRBD2 (5 bases). This CDR3 is built from 17 residues. V lost 4 bases to trimming and J lost 3 bases, with 18 bases between them. The germline V gene encodes CDR1 LGHNA and CDR2 YSLEER. CDR3 sequence: CASSRLLSTRDTGELFF. In DNA form, the CDR3 reads TGCGCCAGCAGCCGACTACTAAGCACGCGGGACACCGGGGAGCTGTTTTTT.

This clonotype appeared many times. The rearrangement links TRBV5-1 to TRBJ1-1, with a tentative D call TRBD1 (6 bases). Trimming stripped 7 bases from V and 5 bases from J, with 18 bases between. Looked up from germline, CDR1 is SGHRS and CDR2 is YFSETQ. The length of the CDR3 is 14 residues. The CDR3 DNA follows: TGCGCCAGCTACACCCCGGGGGCGGATACTGAAGCTTTCTTT. Translation gives CASYTPGADTEAFF.

This chain links TRBV12-3 or TRBV12-4 with TRBJ1-1; 8 positions match TRBD1. The V and J ends lost 6 bases and 5 bases, in that order; junction bases with no gene match: 11. The CDR3 is 15 amino acids. CDR3 region: CASSPSRTGRTEAFF. CDR3 DNA sequence: TGTGCCAGCAGCCCATCAAGGACAGGGAGGACTGAAGCTTTCTTT.

The chain links TRBV12-3 or TRBV12-4 to TRBJ2-7; 12 bases map to TRBD2. This CDR3 is built from 14 residues. V gave up 6 bases and J gave up 6 bases; unmatched junction bases: 6. CDR3 in amino acids: CASRTSGGKFEQYF. The CDR3 DNA reads TGTGCCAGCAGAACTAGCGGGGGGAAGTTCGAGCAGTACTTC.

The gene calls are TRBV3-1 and TRBJ1-1; 7 positions match TRBD1. CDR1 is LGHDT, CDR2 YNNKEL, per germline (reference sequence). Trimming removed 6 bases from V and 5 bases from J; junction bases left unmatched: 9. The CDR3 has 14 amino acids. The CDR3 coding sequence is TGTGCCAGCAGTCAAAGGGGGCAGGATACTGAAGCTTTCTTT. Protein product: CASSQRGQDTEAFF.

This clonotype appeared many times. J is TRBJ1-6 and V is TRBV6-5; D remains unclear. The germline V gene encodes CDR1 MNHEY and CDR2 SVGAGI. Trimming took off 0 bases at V and 9 bases at J, with 21 bases between the two ends. The length of the CDR3 is 18 residues. The chain's CDR3 is CASSYSRFRRRSGSPLHF. The CDR3 nucleotides are TGTGCCAGCAGTTACTCGAGGTTCCGACGGCGCTCTGGTTCACCCCTCCACTTT.

The genes are TRBV20-1 and TRBJ1-1; the D gene is possibly TRBD1 (6 bases). Germline assignment: CDR1 DFQATT and CDR2 SNEGSKA (reference sequence). V dropped 3 bases and J dropped 2 bases, with 10 bases sitting between them. The CDR3 runs 13 residues. This chain's CDR3 is CSASQDSNTEAFF. CDR3 sequence (DNA): TGCAGTGCTAGCCAGGACAGCAACACTGAAGCTTTCTTT.

This clonotype came up a few times. The chain joins TRBV7-9 to TRBJ1-6; D might be TRBD1 (6 bases). The CDR3 has 14 amino acids. Per germline, CDR1 SEHNR and CDR2 FQNEAQ (reference sequence). V shed 4 bases and J shed 9 bases, with 13 bases lying between them. The CDR3 DNA follows: TGTGCCAGCAGCTCTTCAGGGGAAGGTTCACCCCTCCACTTT. Amino acids: CASSSSGEGSPLHF. Using reference TRBV7-9 and TRBJ1-6 for the parts outside the CDR3, the full variable domain is DTGVSQNPRHKITKRGQNVTFRCDPISEHNRLYWYRQTLGQGPEFLTYFQNEAQLEKSRLLSDRFSAERPKGSFSTLEIQRTEQGDSAMYLCASSSSGEGSPLHFGNGTRLTVT.

In this sample, this clonotype turned up a few times. This likely comes from a read error, as the CDR3 has no conserved phenylalanine or tryptophan at its end. The chain has TRBV5-1 and TRBJ1-1; D is perhaps TRBD1 (5 bases). The V end was cut by 5 bases, the J end by 5 bases, with 16 bases between. CDR1 and CDR2 from the germline V gene are SGHRS and YFSETQ. The CDR3 runs to 14 residues. The CDR3 nucleotides read TGCGCCAGCAGACCTGGACAACCTGGGACTGAAGCTTTCTGT. Its protein product is CASRPGQPGTEAFC.